This TCR beta chain comes out of a study of cytomegalovirus exposure and HLA in healthy donors. Study-level points and caveats: Most TCR sequences showed up rarely, but some public TCRs showed up in many donors. Previous analysis showed most TCR beta V segments were productive about 87% or about 30% of the time.

On this clone: Its antigen is as yet unknown.

PCR amplification relied on 60 Vbeta primers (plus 13 Jbeta primers). Libraries were prepared by immunoSEQ multiplex PCR; TCRdb keeps only in-frame clonotypes and omits some of them. The sample records 100,000 or so clones, around 72% being singletons. CDR3 length equals 13 residues. CDR1 and CDR2 (germline): SGHNT, YENEEA. The V and J ends lost 4 bases and 5 bases respectively, with 11 bases between them. The receptor was isolated from a male donor in good health and CMV-seronegative. The rearrangement joins TRBV11-3 to TRBJ2-5, with no clear D. Specimen: PBMCs. In nucleotides, the CDR3 is TGTGCCAGCAGCTACGATACCTACGAGACCCAGTACTTC. Protein sequence: CASSYDTYETQYF.